These 14 T cell receptor beta chains originate from one sample sequenced in a study of molecular identifiers for immune sequencing clone quantification. One entry per CDR3 protein, called by TCRdb with MiXCR from the PCR reads. The sample gives 550,000 to 750,000 distinct CDR3 sequences, nearly 20% of which show up once; roughly 0.9% is in the top ten. Sequencing was performed on naive CD8+ T cells from blood, with Jurkat cell RNA spiked in. Indicated subset: FACS-sorted CD8+CD4-CCR7+CD45RA+ naive T cells. The receptors stem from a human donor in good health. Some libraries in this study had Jurkat cell RNA spiked in.

In this sample, this clonotype turned up a few times. This sequence joins TRBV18 and TRBJ2-1; TRBD2 aligns across 7 bases. Germline CDR1 reads KGHSH; CDR2 reads LQKENI. The CDR3 spans 14 residues. The V and J ends lost 3 bases and 9 bases, in that order; junction bases with no gene match: 8. The CDR3 is CASSPSLRELEQFF. DNA of the CDR3: TGTGCCAGCTCACCTAGTTTGCGGGAGCTTGAGCAGTTCTTC. Combining the CDR3 with reference TRBV18 and TRBJ2-1 gives the whole variable domain NAGVMQNPRHLVRRRGQEARLRCSPMKGHSHVYWYRQLPEEGLKFMVYLQKENIIDESGMPKERFSAEFPKEGPSILRIQQVVRGDSAAYFCASSPSLRELEQFFGPGTRLTVL.

The gene calls are TRBV2 and TRBJ1-2, with TRBD1 matching 10 bases. From germline, CDR1 is SNHLY and CDR2 FYNNEI. V lost 3 bases to trimming and J lost 8 bases; unmatched junction nucleotides: 9. This CDR3 contains 15 residues. The CDR3 loop is CASSERQGASFGYTF. The DNA of the CDR3 is TGTGCCAGCAGTGAGAGACAGGGGGCTTCGTTCGGCTACACCTTC.

This clonotype was seen ten or more times. The CDR3, as DNA: TGTGCCAGCAGCTTAGCCGCAGGGGGTGGAACTGAAGCTTTCTTT. It translates to CASSLAAGGGTEAFF. This chain joins TRBV7-2 and TRBJ1-1, with 7 bases that match TRBD1. Germline-derived CDR1 and CDR2 are SGHTA and FQGNSA. CDR3 size: 15 residues. V gave up 0 bases and J gave up 5 bases; unmatched junction bases: 6. Full variable domain (outside the CDR3, taken from reference TRBV7-2 and TRBJ1-1): GAGVSQSPSNKVTEKGKDVELRCDPISGHTALYWYRQSLGQGLEFLIYFQGNSAPDKSGLPSDRFSAERTGGSVSTLTIQRTQQEDSAVYLCASSLAAGGGTEAFFGQGTRLTVV.

This clonotype was detected ten times or more. The V call is TRBV4-3, the J call TRBJ2-7, with unresolved D. Trimming cost V 0 bases and J 3 bases, with 6 bases left between them. This CDR3 contains 13 residues. Germline CDR1 reads LGHNA; CDR2 reads YSLEER. This chain's CDR3 is CASSQDLFYEQYF. CDR3 DNA: TGCGCCAGCAGCCAAGATCTGTTCTACGAGCAGTACTTC.

To note about this clonotype: A much larger clone lies one base from this, so it may be a read error. The V call is TRBV14, the J call TRBJ2-7; TRBD2 matches at 12 bases. Germline values: CDR1 SGHDN, CDR2 FVKESK. The CDR3 runs to 16 residues. In DNA, the CDR3 is TGTGCCAACAGCCTTACTTCTAGCGGGGGGGCCTACGAGCAGTACTTC. This translates into CANSLTSSGGAYEQYF.

This clonotype has at least ten counts. V gene TRBV5-4 combines with J gene TRBJ2-3; 7 bases are a match to TRBD2. After removal of 5 bases from V and 3 bases from J, the junction contained 12 bases not matched to a gene. This CDR3 is 16 amino acids long. Germline V gene data show CDR1 as SGHNT and CDR2 as YYREEE (reference sequence). The CDR3 DNA reads as TGTGCCAGCAGACATGGGGATGCGGGGGATACAGATACGCAGTATTTT. This encodes CASRHGDAGDTDTQYF.

This clonotype has a handful of counts. The chain is built from TRBV20-1 and TRBJ2-1; TRBD2 aligns across 10 bases. V shed 6 bases and J 4 bases; nucleotides not matched to a gene: 6. This CDR3 is 14 amino acids long. Germline CDR1 and CDR2: DFQATT and SNEGSKA (reference sequence). This chain's CDR3 is CSAPAGGGYNEQFF. The CDR3 region has the DNA TGCAGTGCACCAGCGGGAGGGGGTTACAATGAGCAGTTCTTC.

This clonotype was counted a single time. The chain carries TRBV27 and TRBJ1-1; 7 bases align to TRBD1. The germline gives CDR1 MNHEY, CDR2 SMNVEV (reference sequence). There are 15 residues in the CDR3. Losses at the gene ends were 2 bases for V and 5 bases for J; bases not matched to a gene: 8. The CDR3 loop reads CASSLNTGVETEAFF. The CDR3 bases are TGTGCCAGCAGTTTAAATACAGGGGTTGAAACTGAAGCTTTCTTT.

Notes on this clonotype: A much larger clone is a single base away; this may be a read error. The chain has TRBV4-1 and TRBJ1-4; perhaps TRBD1 as D (6 bases). V shed 1 base and J shed 2 bases, with 14 bases lying between them. The CDR3 has 17 amino acids. Looked up from germline, CDR1 is MGHRA and CDR2 is YSYEKL. The CDR3: CASSQGDIRPTNEKLFF. The CDR3 DNA reads TGCGCCAGCAGCCAAGGGGACATCCGACCGACTAATGAAAAACTGTTTTTT.

This clonotype appeared a single time. A much larger clone sits a single nucleotide away, making a read error possible. The genes are TRBV19 and TRBJ2-2; D gene uncertain. CDR1 is LNHDA, CDR2 SQIVND, per germline (reference sequence). The CDR3 spans 13 residues. Trimming took 3 bases from V and 4 from J, leaving 6 bases between them. Here the CDR3 DNA reads TGTGCCAGTAGTATTGCGTTCACCGGGGAGCTGTTTTTT. This encodes CASSIAFTGELFF.

About this clonotype: Relative to the germline gene, one junction end is altered; a read error may explain this. CDR3 DNA sequence: TGCGCCTGCAGCTTGGCTTTGAACACTGAAGCTTTCTTT. Protein product: CACSLALNTEAFF. This chain joins TRBV5-1 and TRBJ1-1; D is unclear. CDR3 length equals 13 residues. From germline, CDR1 is SGHRS and CDR2 YFSETQ.

This clonotype was picked up a small number of times. The chain links TRBV19 to TRBJ1-5, with TRBD1 matching 7 bases. CDR3 size: 15 residues. In germline, CDR1 is LNHDA, CDR2 SQIVND (reference sequence). V was clipped by 5 bases and J by 5 bases; unmatched bases: 9. CDR3 coding DNA: TGTGCCAGTAGTCCAAAAGGGACAGTCTATCAGCCCCAGCATTTT. As protein: CASSPKGTVYQPQHF. The full variable domain, its missing parts supplied by reference TRBV19 and TRBJ1-5, is DGGITQSPKYLFRKEGQNVTLSCEQNLNHDAMYWYRQDPGQGLRLIYYSQIVNDFQKGDIAEGYSVSREKKESFPLTVTSAQKNPTAFYLCASSPKGTVYQPQHFGDGTRLSIL.

This clonotype was detected ten times or more. The chain has TRBV7-6 and TRBJ2-7, with TRBD1 matching over 10 bases. This CDR3 has 15 residues. Unmatched junction bases numbered 4, after V lost 5 bases and J lost 0 bases. Germline loops: CDR1 SGHVS, CDR2 FNYEAQ. In DNA, the CDR3 is TGTGCCAGCAGCGCGGGACAGGGGTACTCCTACGAGCAGTACTTC. Protein: CASSAGQGYSYEQYF.

The table lists this clonotype with a few counts. This chain links TRBV7-9 with TRBJ2-1; 13 nucleotides match TRBD2. V gave up 2 bases and J gave up 5 bases; unmatched junction bases: 6. In germline, CDR1 is SEHNR, CDR2 FQNEAQ (reference sequence). The CDR3 totals 17 residues. CDR3 bases: TGTGCCAGCAGCTTACTTTTGGGACTAGCGGGACACAATGAGCAGTTCTTC. It codes for CASSLLLGLAGHNEQFF.